The T cell receptor beta chain described here comes from a study of T cells in Graves' hyperthyroidism and ophthalmopathy. About the research overall: Peripheral blood was drawn at first diagnosis, prior to all treatment.

Any patient presenting with uncontrolled infection, other autoimmune disease, pregnancy or lactation was left out. The CDR3 length is 14 residues. The ends lost 5 bases at V and 8 bases at J; junction bases unmatched: 9. Germline assignment: CDR1 DFQATT and CDR2 SNEGSKA (reference sequence). This clonotype has at least ten counts. Its specificity is unknown. Template material for amplifying TCR beta CDR3 regions consisted of RNA transcripts. The TCR CDR3 first-round RT-PCR relied on the HTBI primer set. TCRdb reprocessed the multiplex PCR reads with MiXCR, giving one entry per CDR3 protein. The repertoire holds approximately 620,000 distinct CDR3 sequences, more than 15% seen once, with under 3.5% in the top ten. Study-wide findings and caveats: In validation, the model predicted ophthalmopathy. These predictions came a median about 6.5 months before onset. In the blood, most expanded thyroid clonotypes above 0.001 appeared as well.

The V gene is TRBV20-1, the J gene TRBJ2-1; 10 positions match TRBD2. What was sequenced was blood. The clonotype originates from a woman in her 40s with Graves' ophthalmopathy. The CDR3 is CSAFKREGQYEQFF. Here the CDR3 DNA reads TGCAGTGCTTTTAAGCGGGAGGGCCAGTATGAGCAGTTCTTC.